One TCR beta chain is described in this entry. The antigen is unknown. Template switching was used to attach UMIs, which incorporated a 6-nucleotide sample barcode. Reanalyzing the 5' RACE reads, TCRdb keeps one entry per CDR3 protein, without DNA. This sample's table reports around 380,000 distinct CDR3 sequences. The data derive from a study of monozygotic twins with inflammatory bowel disease. Blood was drawn once per donor, and each sample measured approximately 2.4 ml. Study conclusions and caveats: Healthy twins showed more clonotype sharing with others than IBD patients, especially patients with disease activity. Discrimination among different T cell subtypes was not achievable.

The CDR3 covers 12 residues. CDR1 is DFQATT, CDR2 SNEGSKA, per germline (reference sequence). Sequences were obtained from blood. The chain joins TRBV20-1 to TRBJ1-1; TCRdb indicates TRBD1, and absent DNA this call remains unverified. This TCR was recovered from a human donor with ulcerative colitis or Crohn's disease, or a healthy co-twin of an affected twin (not recorded which). CDR3 loop: CRAGQLNTEAFF.